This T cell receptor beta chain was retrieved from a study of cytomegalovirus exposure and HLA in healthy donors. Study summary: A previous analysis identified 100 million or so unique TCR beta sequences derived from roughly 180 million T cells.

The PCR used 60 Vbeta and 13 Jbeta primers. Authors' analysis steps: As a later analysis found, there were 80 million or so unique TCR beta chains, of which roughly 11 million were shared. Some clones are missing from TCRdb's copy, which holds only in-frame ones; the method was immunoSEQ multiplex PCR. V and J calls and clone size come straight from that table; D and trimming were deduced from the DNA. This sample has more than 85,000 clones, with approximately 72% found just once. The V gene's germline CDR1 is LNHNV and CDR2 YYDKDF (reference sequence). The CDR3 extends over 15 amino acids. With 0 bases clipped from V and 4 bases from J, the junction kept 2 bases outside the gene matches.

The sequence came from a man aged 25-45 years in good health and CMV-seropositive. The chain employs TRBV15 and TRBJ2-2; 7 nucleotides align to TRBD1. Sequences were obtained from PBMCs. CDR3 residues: CATSRDNRGTGELFF. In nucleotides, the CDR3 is TGTGCCACCAGCAGAGATAACAGGGGCACCGGGGAGCTGTTTTTT.